The clone carrying this TCR beta chain occurred a few times. Its matching antigen is unknown. The sample is drawn from a study of T cell repertoires in cytomegalovirus infection. Study conclusions and caveats: HLA-C-restricted, CMV-specific TCR beta clonotypes were dominant ex vivo.

This CDR3 region has 14 residues. Per the germline V gene, CDR1 is SGHTA and CDR2 is FQGNSA. V was trimmed by 5 bases and J by 2 bases, leaving 11 bases between them. TCRdb re-called the reads through MiXCR, storing one row per CDR3 protein. The sample shows hundreds of thousands of distinct CDR3 sequences, 30% to 40% of them seen only once. This chain joins TRBV7-2 and TRBJ2-3; TRBD2 is a possible D gene (5 bases). The material sequenced was cultured PBMCs, taken from culture after CMV antigen stimulation. This TCR derives from a human donor in good health (CMV status not recorded). Some clones in this sample may be carry-over from other donors' samples. This chain's CDR3 is CASSRTSFTDTQYF. CDR3 nucleotide sequence: TGTGCCAGCAGCCGGACTTCATTCACAGATACGCAGTATTTT.